This is a list of T cell receptor beta chains from one sample in a study of persistence of HIV-infected CD4 T cells. Sequenced by immunoSEQ multiplex PCR; TCRdb stores in-frame clones only, minus some. Here the sample spans 30,000 to 35,000 clones, 82% being singletons. Their cognate antigens are unknown. Here the sequenced sample was CD4+ T cells sorted from PBMCs after approximately 20-hour stimulation, taken from a patient who received antiretroviral therapy. All receptors derive from an adult man with HIV who was CMV-seropositive. Both conserved end residues are part of each CDR3.

J gene | V gene | CDR3 protein
TRBJ1-5 | TRBV28 | CASSPQLGTGGQPQHF
TRBJ2-1 | TRBV30 | CAWMHISGPGEQFF
TRBJ2-3 | TRBV4-2 | CASSPRRGGASTDTQYF
TRBJ1-6 | TRBV5-1 | CASSLEGVTGAYNSPLHF
TRBJ2-1 | TRBV28 | CASSLSSRNNELFF
TRBJ2-7 | TRBV12-5 | CASGPSRPPYEQYF
TRBJ1-2 | TRBV29-1 | CSVLQGATYGYTF
TRBJ2-3 | TRBV5-1 | CASSLTSGGASTDTQYF
TRBJ1-1 | TRBV10-3 | CAIRQTGTGNTEAFF
TRBJ2-7 | TRBV5-1 | CASSPGPSSYEQYF
TRBJ2-1 | TRBV14 | CASSQAGLAGGYNEQFF
TRBJ1-2 | TRBV2 | CASRTGRAAGYGYTF
TRBJ2-3 | TRBV5-5 | CASSFFQGSIADTQYF
TRBJ1-1 | TRBV5-1 | CASSPGQWANTEAFF
TRBJ1-2 | TRBV5-8 | CASSHARDRRRDGYTF
TRBJ1-2 | TRBV19 | CASSNTAGSYTF
TRBJ2-7 | TRBV6-5 | CASSYRAPQTYEQYF
TRBJ1-2 | TRBV5-1 | CASSLTQGENYGYTF
TRBJ2-2 | TRBV29-1 | CSVERGGVAGELFF
TRBJ1-4 | TRBV5-1 | CASRRTGRPGEKLFF
TRBJ2-5 | TRBV24-1 | CATSRAYQETQYF
TRBJ1-4 | TRBV28 | CASSSPVINEKLFF
TRBJ2-2 | TRBV19 | CASSTIAGNTGELFF
TRBJ2-7 | TRBV7-8 | CASSFTQTAYEQYF
TRBJ2-7 | TRBV6-5 | CATQREGRAYEQYF